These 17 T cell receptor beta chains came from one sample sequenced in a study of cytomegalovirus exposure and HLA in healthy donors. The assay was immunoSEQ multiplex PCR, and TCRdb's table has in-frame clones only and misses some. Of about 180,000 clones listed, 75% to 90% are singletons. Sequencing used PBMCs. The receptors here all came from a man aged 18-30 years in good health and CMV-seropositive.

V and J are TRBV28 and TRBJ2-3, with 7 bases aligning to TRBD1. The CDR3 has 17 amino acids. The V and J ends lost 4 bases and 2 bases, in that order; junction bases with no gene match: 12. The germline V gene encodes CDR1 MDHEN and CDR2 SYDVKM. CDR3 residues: CASSSQIRDSYTDTQYF. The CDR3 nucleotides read TGTGCCAGCAGTTCCCAAATCCGGGACAGCTACACAGATACGCAGTATTTT.

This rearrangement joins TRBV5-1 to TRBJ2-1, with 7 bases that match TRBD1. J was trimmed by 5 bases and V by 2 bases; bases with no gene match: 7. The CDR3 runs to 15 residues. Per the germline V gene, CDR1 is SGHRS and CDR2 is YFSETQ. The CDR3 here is CASSLVQGLNNEQFF. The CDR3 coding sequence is TGCGCCAGCAGCTTAGTACAGGGGCTCAACAATGAGCAGTTCTTC.

In DNA form, the CDR3 reads TGTGCCTGGGACCTTACAGGGAAGGGGCCTGAAAAACTGTTTTTT. Amino acid sequence: CAWDLTGKGPEKLFF. This sequence joins TRBV30 and TRBJ1-4; weak D call: TRBD1 (6 bases). This CDR3 has 15 residues. Germline V gene data show CDR1 as GTSNPN and CDR2 as SVGIG (reference sequence). The V and J ends lost 5 bases and 7 bases respectively, with 20 bases between them.

The CDR3 sequence: CASSERGGAPRSQHF. The CDR3 bases are TGTGCCAGCAGTGAGAGGGGGGGGGCCCCCCGGTCCCAGCATTTT. The V call is TRBV6-1, the J call TRBJ1-5; possibly TRBD1 for D (6 bases). Germline values: CDR1 MNHNS, CDR2 SASEGT. This CDR3 spans 15 amino acids. With 3 bases removed from V and 11 bases from J, the gap between germline ends came to 20 bases.

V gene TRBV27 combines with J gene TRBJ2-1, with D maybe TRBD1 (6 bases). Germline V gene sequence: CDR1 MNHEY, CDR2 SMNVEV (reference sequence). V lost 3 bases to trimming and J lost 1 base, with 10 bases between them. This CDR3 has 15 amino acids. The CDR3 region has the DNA TGTGCCAGCAGTTTTGGACAGTCTTCCTACAATGAGCAGTTCTTC. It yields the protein CASSFGQSSYNEQFF.

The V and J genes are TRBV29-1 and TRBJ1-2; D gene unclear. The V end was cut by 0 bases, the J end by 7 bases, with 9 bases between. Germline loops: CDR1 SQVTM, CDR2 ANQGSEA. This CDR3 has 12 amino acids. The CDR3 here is CSVEDRTGGYTF. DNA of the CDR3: TGCAGCGTTGAAGATCGTACGGGTGGCTACACCTTC.

CDR3 coding DNA: TGTGCCAGCAGCTTTCTCGCAGTCAGCTCCTACGAGCAGTACTTC. It codes for CASSFLAVSSYEQYF. The V call is TRBV7-2, the J call TRBJ2-7; no definite D call. V was pared by 3 bases and J by 0 bases, with 12 bases between. CDR3 size: 15 residues. Germline V CDR1 and CDR2: SGHTA, FQGNSA.

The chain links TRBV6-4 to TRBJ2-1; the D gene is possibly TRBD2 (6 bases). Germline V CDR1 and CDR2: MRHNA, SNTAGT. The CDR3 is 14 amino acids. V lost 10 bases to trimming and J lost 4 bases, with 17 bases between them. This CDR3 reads CAICYPGLYNEQFF. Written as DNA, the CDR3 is TGTGCCATATGCTATCCGGGACTTTACAATGAGCAGTTCTTC.

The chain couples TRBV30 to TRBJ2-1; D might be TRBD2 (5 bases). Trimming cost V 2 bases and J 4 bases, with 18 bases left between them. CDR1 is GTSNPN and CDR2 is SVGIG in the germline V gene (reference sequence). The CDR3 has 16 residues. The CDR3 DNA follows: TGTGCCTGGAGTACTTGGACGAGGGCTGGGTACAATGAGCAGTTCTTC. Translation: CAWSTWTRAGYNEQFF.

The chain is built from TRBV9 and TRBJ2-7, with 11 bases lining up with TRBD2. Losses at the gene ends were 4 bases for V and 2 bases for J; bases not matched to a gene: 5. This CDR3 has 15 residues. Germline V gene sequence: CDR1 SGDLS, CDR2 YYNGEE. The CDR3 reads CASSRGLAGTYEQYF. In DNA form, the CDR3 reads TGTGCCAGCAGCCGAGGACTAGCGGGTACCTACGAGCAGTACTTC.

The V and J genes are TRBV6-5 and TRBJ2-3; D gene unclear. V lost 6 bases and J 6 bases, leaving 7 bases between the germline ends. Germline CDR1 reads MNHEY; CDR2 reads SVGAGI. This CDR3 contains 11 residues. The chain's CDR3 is CASSHSDTQYF. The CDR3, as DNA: TGTGCCAGCAGCCATTCCGATACGCAGTATTTT.

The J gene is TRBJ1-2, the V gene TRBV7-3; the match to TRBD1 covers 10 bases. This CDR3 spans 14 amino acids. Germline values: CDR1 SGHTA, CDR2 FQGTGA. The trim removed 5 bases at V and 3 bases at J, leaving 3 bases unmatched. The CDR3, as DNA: TGTGCCAGCAGCCCGGGGACAGGGGACTATGGCTACACCTTC. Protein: CASSPGTGDYGYTF. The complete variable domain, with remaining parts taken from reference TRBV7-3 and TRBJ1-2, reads GAGVSQTPSNKVTEKGKYVELRCDPISGHTALYWYRQSLGQGPEFLIYFQGTGAADDSGLPNDRFFAVRPEGSVSTLKIQRTERGDSAVYLCASSPGTGDYGYTFGSGTRLTVV.

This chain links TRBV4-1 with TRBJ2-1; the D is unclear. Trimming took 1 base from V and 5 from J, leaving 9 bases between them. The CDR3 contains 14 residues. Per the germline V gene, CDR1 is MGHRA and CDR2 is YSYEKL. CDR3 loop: CASSQVTVNNEQFF. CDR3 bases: TGCGCCAGCAGCCAAGTCACAGTGAACAATGAGCAGTTCTTC.

CDR3 in amino acids: CASSLDSPTQGRRKFF. As DNA, the CDR3 is TGTGCCAGCAGCTTGGATTCCCCAACACAGGGCCGTCGAAAGTTCTTC. The gene calls are TRBV5-4 and TRBJ2-1; D perhaps matches TRBD1 (6 bases). V was cut by 0 bases and J by 14 bases, with 24 bases left in between. CDR3 length equals 16 residues. Germline CDR1 SGHNT, CDR2 YYREEE (reference sequence).

The CDR3 DNA sequence: TGTGCCAGCAGTTGGCGAGGGGGGGCCAACGTCCTGACTTTC. Amino acids: CASSWRGGANVLTF. The chain links TRBV27 to TRBJ2-6; tentative D call: TRBD2 (5 bases). CDR1 is MNHEY and CDR2 is SMNVEV in the germline V gene (reference sequence). The V gene lost 4 bases and the J gene lost 4 bases, with 8 bases spanning the gap. The CDR3 is made up of 14 amino acids.

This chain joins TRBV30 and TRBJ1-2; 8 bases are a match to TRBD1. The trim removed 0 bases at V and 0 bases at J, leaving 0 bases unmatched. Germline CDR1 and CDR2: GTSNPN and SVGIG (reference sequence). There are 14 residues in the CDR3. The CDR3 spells CAWSVTGANYGYTF. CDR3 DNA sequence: TGTGCCTGGAGTGTGACAGGGGCTAACTATGGCTACACCTTC.

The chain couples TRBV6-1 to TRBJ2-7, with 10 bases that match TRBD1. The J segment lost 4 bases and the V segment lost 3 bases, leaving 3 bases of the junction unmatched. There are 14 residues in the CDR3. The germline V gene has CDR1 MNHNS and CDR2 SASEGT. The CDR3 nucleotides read TGTGCCAGCAGTGAGACAGGGGGCTTTTACGAGCAGTACTTC. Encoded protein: CASSETGGFYEQYF.